The sequence of this TCR beta chain was determined in a study of T cell responses to AZD1222 COVID-19 vaccine. Broader study findings: No repertoire was sampled before or during the peak T cell response, only after it.

Some second doses came at about 4 weeks and others at about 12 weeks; these were pooled. This clone was counted only a few times. The antigen is undetermined. The protocol was immunoSEQ multiplex PCR, while the TCRdb copy is restricted to in-frame clones and leaves out a portion. The data show some 74,000 clones, roughly nine tenths seen once. Germline V lookup: CDR1 SGHRS, CDR2 YFSETQ. The CDR3 runs to 13 residues. V was clipped by 0 bases and J by 10 bases, with 13 bases between them. This receptor was identified in an adult who received the AZD1222 COVID-19 vaccine. The chain carries TRBV5-1 and TRBJ1-2, with D perhaps TRBD1 (5 bases). Here the sequenced sample was peripheral blood, taken 28 days after the second AZD1222 dose. The CDR3 DNA reads TGCGCCAGCAGCTTGGGGGGCAGCCAGAACTACACCTTC. Amino acid sequence: CASSLGGSQNYTF.